These 3 T cell receptor beta chains share one sample of origin, sequenced in a study of CD8+ T cells in alopecia areata. Isolated RNA was reverse transcribed into cDNA used as the sequencing template. The table came from immunoSEQ multiplex PCR; TCRdb's copy has only in-frame clones and leaves some out. The table lists around 140,000 clones, over 45% of them singletons. The sequenced material came from CD4+ T cells sorted from blood. Receptors originate from a human donor with alopecia areata.

V gene TRBV2 combines with J gene TRBJ1-2, with 7 positions matching TRBD1. Germline V gene lookup returns CDR1 SNHLY and CDR2 FYNNEI. The length of the CDR3 is 15 residues. V was pared by 1 base and J by 6 bases, with 8 bases of the junction left unmatched. The CDR3 is CASSEEDYRGHGYTF. Here the CDR3 DNA reads TGTGCCAGCAGTGAAGAGGATTACAGGGGCCATGGCTACACCTTC.

The J gene is TRBJ1-1, the V gene TRBV29-1; D is ambiguous. Germline values: CDR1 SQVTM, CDR2 ANQGSEA. The V end was cut by 4 bases, the J end by 1 base, with 10 bases between. The CDR3 spans 13 residues. CDR3 in DNA: TGCAGCGTTGGCAGATCCCAGAACACTGAAGCTTTCTTT. Translated: CSVGRSQNTEAFF.

The table lists this clone with a count of one. This chain joins TRBV5-1 and TRBJ2-7; 7 bases agree with TRBD2. Germline CDR1 reads SGHRS; CDR2 reads YFSETQ. This CDR3 contains 15 residues. The trim removed 0 bases at V and 5 bases at J, leaving 8 bases unmatched. The CDR3 DNA is TGCGCCAGCAGCTTGGCCGTGGGAGGGATCAACGAGCAGTACTTC. Translating it yields CASSLAVGGINEQYF.